Sequencing of this T cell receptor (beta chain) was carried out in a study of OX40 agonist ivuxolimab in advanced cancers. TCRdb keeps only in-frame clones here, not all; method: immunoSEQ multiplex PCR. Of just over 90,000 clones detected, roughly 92% appear once; the ten largest clones hold around 2.5%. This CDR3 contains 19 residues. In germline, CDR1 is MNHEY, CDR2 SMNVEV (reference sequence). Trimming at V came to 2 bases and at J to 1 base, leaving 6 bases not matched to a gene. This receptor was identified in an adult with an advanced solid tumor such as melanoma, head and neck, liver or kidney cancer. This specimen was CD4+ or CD8+ T cells sorted from blood, taken in a trial of the OX40 agonist ivuxolimab. The chain joins TRBV27 to TRBJ1-6; TRBD1 agrees at 12 bases. CDR3 sequence (DNA): TGTGCCAGCAGTTTAACGGGACAGGGGGCAATTTCCTATAATTCACCCCTCCACTTT. The encoded protein is CASSLTGQGAISYNSPLHF.